A single sample gave rise to the 5 T cell receptor beta chains below, sequenced in a study of cytomegalovirus exposure and HLA in healthy donors. The PCR made use of 60 Vbeta and 13 Jbeta primers. Only in-frame clones appear in the TCRdb table, and some are missing; sequencing was by immunoSEQ multiplex PCR. Counted here are around 60,000 clones, about 84% occurring once; the ten biggest clones make up roughly 5.6%. Sample: PBMCs. The receptors shown here come from a male donor in good health and CMV-seronegative.

The chain uses TRBV13 and TRBJ1-4; D is unresolved. Germline values: CDR1 PRHDT, CDR2 FYEKMQ (reference sequence). CDR3 length: 15 amino acids. Trimming cost V 5 bases and J 3 bases, with 13 bases left between them. The CDR3 reads CASSRRGRANEKLFF. In DNA form, the CDR3 reads TGTGCCAGCAGCCGAAGAGGGCGGGCTAATGAAAAACTGTTTTTT.

The gene calls are TRBV25-1 and TRBJ1-3, with D unclear. Germline CDR1 reads MGHDK; CDR2 reads SYGVNS. Between the trimmed V and J ends, which lost 6 bases and 4 bases, there was a span of 7 bases. The CDR3 has 12 residues. CDR3 protein: CASSHGGNTIYF. Written as DNA, the CDR3 is TGTGCCAGCAGCCACGGGGGAAACACCATATATTTT.

The chain employs TRBV27 and TRBJ2-7; D might be TRBD2 (6 bases). Germline CDR1 reads MNHEY; CDR2 reads SMNVEV (reference sequence). V gave up 4 bases and J gave up 3 bases, with 10 bases separating them. The CDR3 is 13 amino acids. The CDR3 region is CASSSGTGYEQYF. In DNA, the CDR3 is TGTGCCAGCAGTTCCGGGACTGGCTACGAGCAGTACTTC.

V and J are TRBV18 and TRBJ1-2, with D tentatively TRBD1 (5 bases). The CDR3 is 15 residues long. CDR1 and CDR2 from the germline V gene are KGHSH and LQKENI. V dropped 6 bases and J dropped 1 base, with 15 bases sitting between them. Here the CDR3 reads CASSTEGRINYGYTF. The CDR3 DNA follows: TGTGCCAGCTCGACAGAAGGACGGATTAACTATGGCTACACCTTC. Filled out from reference TRBV18 and TRBJ1-2, the complete variable domain reads NAGVMQNPRHLVRRRGQEARLRCSPMKGHSHVYWYRQLPEEGLKFMVYLQKENIIDESGMPKERFSAEFPKEGPSILRIQQVVRGDSAAYFCASSTEGRINYGYTFGSGTRLTVV.

This chain joins TRBV25-1 and TRBJ1-1; 8 nucleotides match TRBD1. After removal of 3 bases from V and 1 base from J, the junction contained 4 bases not matched to a gene. The length of the CDR3 is 15 residues. Germline CDR1 reads MGHDK; CDR2 reads SYGVNS. In nucleotides, the CDR3 is TGTGCCAGCAGTGAGTCCGGGACAGGGAACACTGAAGCTTTCTTT. Amino acids: CASSESGTGNTEAFF.